This T cell receptor beta chain appears in the sequencing data of a study of cytotoxic CD8 clonotypes in ibrutinib-treated CLL. The V and J ends lost 1 base and 3 bases respectively, with 12 bases between them. CDR1 and CDR2 from the germline V gene are SGHDN and FVKESK. The CDR3 totals 15 residues. Genomic DNA (around 2 micrograms) was obtained from cryopreserved PBMCs for construction of TCR beta libraries. Findings and limits, study-wide: Public clonotypes, found uncommonly, either contracted or stayed stable on treatment. Baseline levels of clonality went above those of age-matched healthy donors and moved with circulating CD8+ T-cell counts. Samples from sustained-remission and progressing patients were taken at different times.

This table comes from immunoSEQ multiplex PCR, and its TCRdb copy is limited to in-frame clones, with some not included. The table records 73,000 or so clones, about 64% of them present only once. For this clone: Its antigen is unknown.

The chain combines TRBV14 with TRBJ1-2; maybe TRBD1 (5 bases). The TCR originated in a human donor with chronic lymphocytic leukemia. Sequencing was performed on PBMCs, taken after 12 months of ibrutinib treatment. CDR3: CASSQVARVDYGYTF. As DNA, the CDR3 is TGTGCCAGCAGCCAAGTGGCCAGGGTGGACTATGGCTACACCTTC.